Listed below are T cell receptor beta chains from one sample, sequenced in a study of identical twins. Each CDR3 protein gets one entry after TCRdb re-called the 5' RACE reads with MiXCR. This table holds approximately 670,000 distinct CDR3 sequences, 5.5% to 7.5% found once. Material for sequencing was naive T cells sorted from blood. The source is a man between 18 and 29 years old in good health. CDR3s include the opening cysteine and the closing phenylalanine or tryptophan. Fields, in order: CDR3 protein, J gene, clone size, V gene. The size of a clone is reported for some rows only, either as once, few or many, or as a class for expanded clones.

CASSSPSGRGTYEQYF	TRBJ2-7	few	TRBV28
CASSYPSVDTQYF	TRBJ2-3	many	TRBV6-2/TRBV6-3
CASSLEYRGVTDTQYF	TRBJ2-3	-	TRBV5-5
CAISGTSGTNEKLFF	TRBJ1-4	many	TRBV10-3
CSARASGLYNEQFF	TRBJ2-1	many	TRBV20-1
CASSLADRGIKDTQYF	TRBJ2-3	many	TRBV5-6
CASSFTRNEQFF	TRBJ2-1	-	TRBV7-9
CASSLFGYEQYF	TRBJ2-7	many	TRBV12-3/TRBV12-4
CASSEAYQETQYF	TRBJ2-5	few	TRBV5-1
CASSLDPRYGYTF	TRBJ1-2	many	TRBV12-3/TRBV12-4
CASSSRIANQPQHF	TRBJ1-5	many	TRBV27
CASSYSWAQGSKNIQYF	TRBJ2-4	many	TRBV6-5
CSAATGGMNTEAFF	TRBJ1-1	many	TRBV20-1
CASSLPGLGTYEQYF	TRBJ2-7	-	TRBV7-9
CASSTRDRAADTQYF	TRBJ2-3	many	TRBV12-3/TRBV12-4
CAWIGSGPNTQYF	TRBJ2-3	once	TRBV30
CSARELEKLFF	TRBJ1-4	many	TRBV20-1
CASTQGISPLHF	TRBJ1-6	many	TRBV7-9
CASSYPSGTAKETQYF	TRBJ2-5	many	TRBV7-2
CASSATGLAGYNEQFF	TRBJ2-1	many	TRBV2
CASSVGIQAGGPGTDTQYF	TRBJ2-3	-	TRBV9
CASSFGDPTEAFF	TRBJ1-1	few	TRBV12-3/TRBV12-4
CASSPVWGSGSGQETQYF	TRBJ2-5	-	TRBV11-2
CSALKDSPGRTQYF	TRBJ2-3	many	TRBV20-1
CASSFGQAHYGYTF	TRBJ1-2	-	TRBV6-2/TRBV6-3
CASSQVLGKETQYF	TRBJ2-5	many	TRBV4-2
CSVEPEQETQYF	TRBJ2-5	many	TRBV29-1
CSGGAGTGETQYF	TRBJ2-5	many	TRBV20-1
CASSLVHEDIQYF	TRBJ2-4	many	TRBV12-3/TRBV12-4
CASSYEDNYEQYF	TRBJ2-7	-	TRBV6-5
CGRIGRGDEQFF	TRBJ2-1	-	TRBV20-1
CSVDGNNPTGELFF	TRBJ2-2	many	TRBV29-1
CASSWAGRRNTEAFF	TRBJ1-1	few	TRBV5-6